This T cell receptor (beta chain) was documented in a study of Ad26.COV2.S vaccination and SARS-CoV-2 variants. The overall study: Ad26.COV2.S was injected intramuscularly once or twice, 56 days apart.

CDR1 is KGHSH, CDR2 LQKENI, per germline. CDR3 length: 14 residues. Trimming stripped 3 bases from V and 3 bases from J, with 11 bases between. Treatment specified: some 19 received Ad26.COV2.S at low or high dose, single or two shots; about five received placebo; per-sample allocation not given. Day 63 following the first vaccine or placebo injection was when the samples were taken. Here immunoSEQ multiplex PCR was the method, and the copy in TCRdb shows in-frame clones only, minus some. This table holds some 340,000 clones, around four fifths found once. V is TRBV18 and J is TRBJ1-1; unclear D gene. The receptor was isolated from a person aged 18-60 years who received the Ad26.COV2.S COVID-19 vaccine or a placebo. This material consisted of peripheral blood, taken in a trial of Ad26.COV2.S vaccine versus placebo. The CDR3 region is CASSPTGKDTEAFF. Here the CDR3 DNA reads TGTGCCAGCTCACCGACGGGGAAGGACACTGAAGCTTTCTTT.